The 27 T cell receptor beta chains given below trace back to one sample, sequenced in a study of identical twins. Each CDR3 protein is one row after TCRdb ran MiXCR on the 5' RACE reads. The data show 250,000 or so distinct CDR3 sequences, around 7.6% seen once. The same data also contributed to another study, on yellow fever vaccine responses in identical twins.

Material for sequencing was CD8+ T cells sorted from blood. All receptors derive from a woman aged 18-29 years in good health.

This clonotype was seen many times. The rearrangement uses TRBV15 and TRBJ2-1; the match to TRBD2 covers 8 bases. V lost 2 bases, J lost 7 bases, and 13 bases stayed unmatched. The germline gives CDR1 LNHNV, CDR2 YYDKDF (reference sequence). The CDR3 runs to 17 residues. This CDR3 reads CATSRIAGGLGVNEQFF. CDR3 DNA: TGTGCCACCAGCAGAATAGCCGGGGGACTAGGGGTGAATGAGCAGTTCTTC.

V gene TRBV27 combines with J gene TRBJ2-7; D may be TRBD1 or TRBD2 (7 bases each). From germline, CDR1 is MNHEY and CDR2 SMNVEV (reference sequence). The CDR3 covers 15 residues. Trimming took 6 bases from V and 6 from J, leaving 21 bases between them. CDR3 loop: CASRGGFTGAGEQYV. DNA of the CDR3: TGTGCCAGCAGGGGGGGGTTCACAGGGGCCGGCGAGCAGTACGTC.

The rearrangement uses TRBV2 and TRBJ1-2, with D maybe TRBD1 (5 bases). The CDR3 consists of 12 residues. Germline V lookup: CDR1 SNHLY, CDR2 FYNNEI. V lost 1 base and J lost 8, with 8 bases in between. CDR3 bases: TGTGCCAGCAGTGAAGAGACAGTGGGCTACACCTTC. Amino acid sequence: CASSEETVGYTF. Complete variable domain (other parts from reference TRBV2 and TRBJ1-2): EPEVTQTPSHQVTQMGQEVILRCVPISNHLYFYWYRQILGQKVEFLVSFYNNEISEKSEIFDDQFSVERPDGSNFTLKIRSTKLEDSAMYFCASSEETVGYTFGSGTRLTVV.

The V and J genes are TRBV6-5 and TRBJ2-5; no reliable D call. Between the trimmed V and J ends, which lost 7 bases and 2 bases, there was a span of 8 bases. Germline V CDR1 and CDR2: MNHEY, SVGAGI. The CDR3 spans 12 residues. The CDR3 loop reads CASTSPQETQYF. In DNA form, the CDR3 reads TGTGCCAGCACCTCGCCGCAAGAGACCCAGTACTTC.

Only a few counts were recorded for this clonotype. The chain has TRBV12-3 or TRBV12-4 and TRBJ2-5, with D possibly matching TRBD2 (6 bases). V was shortened by 5 bases and J by 4 bases, with 17 bases between the two germline ends. The CDR3 has 15 amino acids. CDR3 loop: CASSRSAGMGETQYF. CDR3 bases: TGTGCCAGCAGTCGCTCGGCGGGAATGGGAGAGACCCAGTACTTC.

The V call is TRBV10-3, the J call TRBJ2-3, with D possibly matching TRBD1 (6 bases). The CDR3 covers 16 residues. In germline, CDR1 is ENHRY, CDR2 SYGVKD. Trimming left V 6 bases short and J 0 bases short, with 16 bases between. The CDR3: CAISSGQSPSTDTQYF. The CDR3 bases are TGTGCCATCAGCTCAGGACAGTCCCCTAGCACAGATACGCAGTATTTT.

This clonotype was seen a few times. The gene calls are TRBV28 and TRBJ2-7; no firm D call. Germline lookup yields CDR1 MDHEN and CDR2 SYDVKM. The V end was cut by 3 bases, the J end by 5 bases, with 14 bases between. The CDR3 sequence is 14 residues long. CDR3 in amino acids: CASSFPPRFDEQYF. The CDR3 DNA reads TGTGCCAGCAGTTTCCCACCTCGATTTGACGAGCAGTACTTC.

This clonotype came up many times. The chain is built from TRBV28 and TRBJ2-3; 7 nucleotides align to TRBD1. Per germline, CDR1 MDHEN and CDR2 SYDVKM. The CDR3 extends over 16 amino acids. Trimming removed 6 bases from V and 0 bases from J; junction bases left unmatched: 9. CDR3 protein: CASSPPDRSSTDTQYF. CDR3 sequence (DNA): TGTGCCAGCAGCCCCCCGGACAGGTCCAGCACAGATACGCAGTATTTT.

The rearrangement links TRBV27 to TRBJ2-5; 11 bases line up with TRBD1. Germline CDR1 and CDR2: MNHEY and SMNVEV (reference sequence). The CDR3 extends over 16 amino acids. The V gene end was trimmed by 5 bases and the J gene end by 2 bases; junction bases not matched to a gene: 7. CDR3: CASSPGTGGRQETQYF. CDR3 sequence (DNA): TGTGCCAGCAGTCCAGGGACAGGGGGGCGTCAAGAGACCCAGTACTTC.

V and J are TRBV5-4 and TRBJ2-1; 10 bases fit TRBD1. This CDR3 is 15 amino acids long. V lost 1 base, J lost 5 bases, and 3 bases stayed unmatched. In germline, CDR1 is SGHNT, CDR2 YYREEE (reference sequence). The CDR3 loop reads CASSLWTGGNNEQFF. CDR3 bases: TGTGCCAGCAGCTTGTGGACAGGGGGTAACAATGAGCAGTTCTTC.

This chain connects TRBV10-3 to TRBJ2-7; TRBD2 matches at 7 bases. The V gene end was trimmed by 0 bases and the J gene end by 3 bases; junction bases not matched to a gene: 11. The CDR3 is 17 residues long. The germline V gene has CDR1 ENHRY and CDR2 SYGVKD. CDR3 protein: CAISESVEAGTRYEQYF. The CDR3 DNA reads as TGTGCCATCAGTGAGTCGGTGGAAGCGGGAACCCGCTACGAGCAGTACTTC.

CDR3 sequence: CASVKAGPLTEAFF. The CDR3 region has the DNA TGTGCTAGTGTAAAAGCGGGTCCGCTCACTGAAGCTTTCTTT. The gene calls are TRBV12-5 and TRBJ1-1, with unresolved D. Germline CDR1 and CDR2: LGHNT and FRNRAP. CDR3 length: 14 amino acids. The V end lost 7 bases, the J end lost 4 bases, and 16 bases lay between the germline ends.

This clonotype was seen ten or more times. The chain combines TRBV29-1 with TRBJ1-2, with D tentatively TRBD1 (5 bases). Germline lookup yields CDR1 SQVTM and CDR2 ANQGSEA. Deletions cut 6 bases from V and 2 bases from J, with 13 bases between. CDR3 length: 13 amino acids. CDR3 nucleotides: TGCAGCGTCCCCGGGGGATTCAACTATGGCTACACCTTC. This gives the protein CSVPGGFNYGYTF.

The table lists this clonotype with a few counts. The chain joins TRBV6-2 or TRBV6-3 to TRBJ2-2; weak D call: TRBD2 (6 bases). Trimming pared 8 bases from V and 1 base from J, leaving 11 bases between. Per the germline V gene, CDR1 is MNHEY and CDR2 is SVGEGT. This CDR3 is built from 14 residues. The CDR3 loop reads CASLGGRNTGELFF. The DNA for the CDR3 is TGTGCCAGCTTGGGGGGAAGGAACACCGGGGAGCTGTTTTTT.

This clonotype came up a few times. This chain joins TRBV5-6 and TRBJ1-2, with D unresolved. V was clipped by 5 bases and J by 0 bases, with 8 bases between them. The CDR3 is 13 residues long. CDR1 SGHDT and CDR2 YYEEEE come from the germline V gene. As DNA, the CDR3 is TGTGCCAGCAGACTAACAACTAACTATGGCTACACCTTC. It specifies CASRLTTNYGYTF.

This chain connects TRBV4-2 to TRBJ2-3, with D hard to call. Germline V gene lookup returns CDR1 LGHNA and CDR2 YNFKEQ. V lost 0 bases to trimming and J lost 4 bases, with 5 bases between them. This CDR3 spans 13 amino acids. The CDR3 DNA reads as TGTGCCAGCAGCCAAGAAGGGTCAGATACGCAGTATTTT. It translates to CASSQEGSDTQYF.

This clonotype occurred many times. The chain employs TRBV7-2 and TRBJ2-7; D tentatively reads TRBD1 or TRBD2 (5 bases each). The CDR3 loop spans 15 amino acids. The germline CDR1 and CDR2 sequences are SGHTA and FQGNSA. The V end lost 5 bases, the J end lost 4 bases, and 18 bases lay between the germline ends. Here the CDR3 DNA reads TGTGCCAGCAGCCTAGGAGCCCAGGGACGATACGAGCAGTACGTC. It translates to CASSLGAQGRYEQYV.

The chain employs TRBV11-1 and TRBJ1-4; D possibly corresponds to TRBD1 (5 bases). The CDR3 runs to 18 residues. The V and J ends lost 3 bases and 7 bases respectively, with 24 bases between them. Germline values: CDR1 SGHAT, CDR2 FQDESV (reference sequence). CDR3 region: CASSFLGKGTADGEKLFF. For the CDR3, the DNA is TGTGCCAGCAGCTTTCTTGGAAAAGGGACTGCCGACGGTGAAAAACTGTTTTTT.

This clonotype was recorded at least ten times. The chain combines TRBV5-6 with TRBJ1-2, with 9 bases that match TRBD1. Germline CDR1 reads SGHDT; CDR2 reads YYEEEE. V trimming: 0 bases; J trimming: 4 bases; junction bases outside the gene matches: 4. This CDR3 has 15 amino acids. CDR3 sequence reads: CASSLAGDRVYGYTF. The CDR3 bases are TGTGCCAGCAGCTTGGCCGGGGACAGGGTCTATGGCTACACCTTC.

In this sample, this clonotype turned up a few times. The genes are TRBV9 and TRBJ1-1; perhaps TRBD1 as D (5 bases). Trimming shortened V by 5 bases and J by 2 bases, and 13 bases separated the two germline ends. Per the germline V gene, CDR1 is SGDLS and CDR2 is YYNGEE. The CDR3 length is 14 residues. Here the CDR3 DNA reads TGTGCCAGCAGAGCTAATCAGGGAAACACTGAAGCTTTCTTT. This encodes CASRANQGNTEAFF.

This clonotype turned up a few times. V is TRBV12-3 or TRBV12-4 and J is TRBJ2-3, with TRBD2 matching 12 bases. This CDR3 is 17 amino acids long. The ends lost 5 bases at V and 3 bases at J; junction bases unmatched: 9. Written as DNA, the CDR3 is TGTGCCAGCAGTAACATCCGACTAGCGGGAGCGACAGATACGCAGTATTTT. It specifies CASSNIRLAGATDTQYF.

This chain connects TRBV3-1 to TRBJ2-4; D is unresolved. The CDR3 runs 11 residues. Germline CDR1 reads LGHDT; CDR2 reads YNNKEL (reference sequence). V was shortened by 1 base and J by 11 bases, with 6 bases between the two germline ends. The CDR3 here is CASSQGLVQYF. For the CDR3, the DNA is TGTGCCAGCAGCCAAGGGCTCGTTCAGTACTTC.

This clonotype was picked up a small number of times. The V gene is TRBV7-9, the J gene TRBJ2-2; D gene ambiguous. There are 16 residues in the CDR3. CDR1 is SEHNR, CDR2 FQNEAQ, per germline (reference sequence). The ends were cut back, 6 bases at V and 0 bases at J, with 14 bases in the middle. Written as DNA, the CDR3 is TGTGCCAGCAGTCCGCCGGGCTACGCGAACACCGGGGAGCTGTTTTTT. This sequence encodes CASSPPGYANTGELFF.

The rearrangement uses TRBV7-2 and TRBJ2-5, with TRBD2 matching 12 bases. The V gene's germline CDR1 is SGHTA and CDR2 FQGNSA. The J segment lost 5 bases and the V segment lost 2 bases, leaving 6 bases of the junction unmatched. The CDR3 consists of 16 residues. CDR3 DNA: TGTGCCAGCAGCTTAAGACTAGCGGGAGCCCGGGAGACCCAGTACTTC. Translated: CASSLRLAGARETQYF. The entire variable domain, with the rest obtained from reference TRBV7-2 and TRBJ2-5, is as follows: GAGVSQSPSNKVTEKGKDVELRCDPISGHTALYWYRQSLGQGLEFLIYFQGNSAPDKSGLPSDRFSAERTGGSVSTLTIQRTQQEDSAVYLCASSLRLAGARETQYFGPGTRLLVL.

This clonotype was recorded at least ten times. The CDR3 loop is CASSAYANYEQYF. In nucleotides, the CDR3 is TGTGCCAGCAGTGCATATGCCAACTACGAGCAGTACTTC. The V and J genes are TRBV25-1 and TRBJ2-7; the D is unclear. Germline-derived CDR1 and CDR2 are MGHDK and SYGVNS. V was cut by 4 bases and J by 3 bases, with 10 bases left in between. There are 13 residues in the CDR3.

This clonotype was detected only a few times. This rearrangement joins TRBV5-6 to TRBJ1-1; TRBD1 matches 10 bases. Germline V gives CDR1 SGHDT, CDR2 YYEEEE. V was pared by 3 bases and J by 10 bases, with 6 bases of the junction left unmatched. This CDR3 has 13 residues. The CDR3 DNA sequence: TGTGCCAGCAGCTGGGGACAGGGGTACACAGCTTTCTTT. Amino acid sequence: CASSWGQGYTAFF.

The sample holds a few counts of this clonotype. The chain uses TRBV28 and TRBJ2-3, with TRBD1 matching 9 bases. CDR1 MDHEN and CDR2 SYDVKM come from the germline V gene. This CDR3 is built from 20 residues. With V trimmed by 4 bases and J by 0 bases, 17 bases remained unmatched. The DNA of the CDR3 is TGTGCCAGCAGTTGGGGTTTGGCCGTAGGGACAGGGTGGAGCACAGATACGCAGTATTTT. Encoded protein: CASSWGLAVGTGWSTDTQYF.